One and the same sample provided the 5 T cell receptor beta chains below, sequenced in a study of T cells in Graves' hyperthyroidism and ophthalmopathy. The CDR3 regions of TCR beta were amplified from RNA transcripts. A first-round RT-PCR of the TCR CDR3 used the HTBI primer set. Each CDR3 protein is one row after TCRdb ran MiXCR on the multiplex PCR reads. The sample holds 500,000 or so distinct CDR3 sequences, 15% to 20% seen once. Sequenced material: blood. These receptors were taken from a woman between 18 and 29 years old with Graves' ophthalmopathy.

The chain employs TRBV4-1 and TRBJ1-2; TRBD1 agrees at 10 bases. The germline gives CDR1 MGHRA, CDR2 YSYEKL. The CDR3 covers 15 residues. The ends lost 4 bases at V and 5 bases at J; junction bases unmatched: 7. CDR3 residues: CASSRPGQGLYGYTF. The CDR3 bases are TGCGCCAGCAGCCGCCCGGGACAGGGGCTATATGGCTACACCTTC.

This clonotype was seen more than once but under ten times. The junction differs from germline at one of its ends, possibly a read error. The gene calls are TRBV7-9 and TRBJ2-1; D may be TRBD2 (6 bases). Germline CDR1 SEHNR, CDR2 FQNEAQ (reference sequence). CDR3 length equals 13 residues. The CDR3 DNA follows: TGTGCCAGCCTCCGGGACTCCAACAATGAGCAGTTCTTC. This gives the protein CASLRDSNNEQFF.

In its sample, this clonotype was seen many times. The chain combines TRBV6-1 with TRBJ1-1; TRBD1 aligns across 9 bases. J lost 5 bases, V lost 6 bases, and 10 bases had no gene match. Looked up from germline, CDR1 is MNHNS and CDR2 is SASEGT. This CDR3 comprises 15 residues. In nucleotides, the CDR3 is TGTGCCAGCAGACCTACGACAGGGGGTCTTACTGAAGCTTTCTTT. Translating it yields CASRPTTGGLTEAFF.

This clonotype has at least ten counts. V is TRBV10-3 and J is TRBJ2-7; no clear D gene. CDR3 length: 14 amino acids. V lost 2 bases and J 0 bases, leaving 8 bases between the germline ends. Germline CDR1 and CDR2: ENHRY and SYGVKD. The CDR3 protein is CAISEDGRSYEQYF. For the CDR3, the DNA is TGTGCCATCAGTGAGGACGGCCGCTCCTACGAGCAGTACTTC.

This clonotype was found many times. V gene TRBV20-1 combines with J gene TRBJ1-2, with a tentative D call TRBD1 (5 bases). Germline lookup yields CDR1 DFQATT and CDR2 SNEGSKA (reference sequence). The length of the CDR3 is 15 residues. The V and J ends lost 8 bases and 2 bases respectively, with 21 bases between them. The chain's CDR3 is CSTGGRSKINYGYTF. The CDR3 region has the DNA TGCAGTACGGGGGGGAGGTCGAAGATAAACTATGGCTACACCTTC.